This T cell receptor beta chain was sequenced during a study of metastatic and nonmetastatic thyroid tumors. For the study at large: Both malignant and benign thyroid patients supplied peripheral blood and tumor or nodule tissue samples, across which the repertoires of these patients were then compared. Study findings and constraints: Compared with benign nodules, malignant thyroid tumors were reported to have significantly higher TCR beta diversity in both blood and tumor.

Patients underwent thyroid surgery, and none had received any treatment before it. Germline CDR1 reads SGHAT; CDR2 reads FQDESV (reference sequence). The CDR3 covers 16 residues. V was clipped by 4 bases and J by 3 bases, with 19 bases between them. Many counts were recorded for this clone. Antigen unknown. Source study methods: What underpinned the distant-metastasis classifier for papillary thyroid cancer was the set of CDR3 differences across clinicopathological groups. TCRdb redid the clone calls on the PCR reads using MiXCR. TCRdb, not the authors, supplied the V and J calls. The sample has tens of thousands of clones; less than 25% are singletons.

This receptor was obtained from a female donor with papillary thyroid cancer or a benign thyroid nodule (not recorded which). Some clones in this sample may be carry-over from other donors' samples. This chain connects TRBV11-1 to TRBJ2-7; D perhaps matches TRBD2 (5 bases). The material sequenced was blood. CDR3 nucleotides: TGTGCCAGCAGCTCCATCGCGAGGGCCCACTACTACGAGCAGTACTTC. As protein: CASSSIARAHYYEQYF.